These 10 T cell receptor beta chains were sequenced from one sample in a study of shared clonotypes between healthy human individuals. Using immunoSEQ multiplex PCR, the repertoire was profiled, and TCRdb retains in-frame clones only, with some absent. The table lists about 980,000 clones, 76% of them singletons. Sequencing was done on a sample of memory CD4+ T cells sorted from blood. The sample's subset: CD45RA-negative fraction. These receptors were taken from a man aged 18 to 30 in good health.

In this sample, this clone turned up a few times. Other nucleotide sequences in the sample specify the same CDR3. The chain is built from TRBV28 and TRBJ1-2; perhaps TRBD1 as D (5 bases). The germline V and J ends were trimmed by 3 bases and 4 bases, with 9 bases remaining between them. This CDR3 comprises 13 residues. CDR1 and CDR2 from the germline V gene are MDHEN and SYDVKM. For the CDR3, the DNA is TGTGCCAGCAGTTTTACTCAGGGCTATGGCTACACCTTC. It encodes CASSFTQGYGYTF.

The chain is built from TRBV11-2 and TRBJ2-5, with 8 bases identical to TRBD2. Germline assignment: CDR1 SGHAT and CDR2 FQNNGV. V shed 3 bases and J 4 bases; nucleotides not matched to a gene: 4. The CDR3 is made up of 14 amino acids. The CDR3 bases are TGTGCCAGCAGCTTCACAGCGGGGGCAGAGACCCAGTACTTC. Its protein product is CASSFTAGAETQYF. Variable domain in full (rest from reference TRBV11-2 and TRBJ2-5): EAGVAQSPRYKIIEKRQSVAFWCNPISGHATLYWYQQILGQGPKLLIQFQNNGVVDDSQLPKDRFSAERLKGVDSTLKIQPAKLEDSAVYLCASSFTAGAETQYFGPGTRLLVL.

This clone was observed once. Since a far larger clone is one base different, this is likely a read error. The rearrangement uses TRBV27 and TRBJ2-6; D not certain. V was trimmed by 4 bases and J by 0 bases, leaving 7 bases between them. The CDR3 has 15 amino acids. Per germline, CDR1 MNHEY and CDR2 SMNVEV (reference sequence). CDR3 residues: CASSSQYSGANVLTF. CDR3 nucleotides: TGTGCCAGCAGTTCCCAGTACTCTGGGGCCAACGTCCTGACTTTC. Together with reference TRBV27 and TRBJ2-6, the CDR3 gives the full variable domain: EAQVTQNPRYLITVTGKKLTVTCSQNMNHEYMSWYRQDPGLGLRQIYYSMNVEVTDKGDVPEGYKVSRKEKRNFPLILESPSPNQTSLYFCASSSQYSGANVLTFGAGSRLTVL.

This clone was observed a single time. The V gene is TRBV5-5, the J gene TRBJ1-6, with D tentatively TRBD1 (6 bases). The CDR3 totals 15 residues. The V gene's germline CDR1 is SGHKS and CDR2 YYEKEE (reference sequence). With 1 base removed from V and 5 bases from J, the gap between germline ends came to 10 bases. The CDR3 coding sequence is TGTGCCAGCAGCTTGTTGGGACAAAATAATTCACCCCTCCACTTT. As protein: CASSLLGQNNSPLHF.

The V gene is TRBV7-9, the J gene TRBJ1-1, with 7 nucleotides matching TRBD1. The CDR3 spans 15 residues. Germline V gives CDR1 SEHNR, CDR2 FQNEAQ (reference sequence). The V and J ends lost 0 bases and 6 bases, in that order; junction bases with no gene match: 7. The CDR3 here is CASSLAAGGYPEAFF. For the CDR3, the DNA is TGTGCCAGCAGCTTAGCGGCAGGGGGGTATCCTGAAGCTTTCTTT.

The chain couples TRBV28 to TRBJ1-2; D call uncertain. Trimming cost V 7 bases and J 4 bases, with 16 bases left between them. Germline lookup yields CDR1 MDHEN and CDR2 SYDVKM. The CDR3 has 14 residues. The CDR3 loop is CASKERAQFYGYTF. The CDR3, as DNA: TGTGCCAGCAAGGAAAGGGCTCAGTTCTATGGCTACACCTTC.

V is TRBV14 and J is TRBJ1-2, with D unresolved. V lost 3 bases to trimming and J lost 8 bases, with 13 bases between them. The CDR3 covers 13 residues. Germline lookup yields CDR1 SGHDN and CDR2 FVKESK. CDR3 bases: TGTGCCAGCAGCCAGTGGCAAAATAGCGGCTACACCTTC. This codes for CASSQWQNSGYTF.

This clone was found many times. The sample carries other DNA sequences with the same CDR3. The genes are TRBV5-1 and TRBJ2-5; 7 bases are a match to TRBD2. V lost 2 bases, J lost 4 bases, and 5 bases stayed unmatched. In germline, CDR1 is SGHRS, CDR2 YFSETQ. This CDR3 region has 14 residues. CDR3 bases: TGCGCCAGCAGCTTAGCGGGAACAGGAGAGACCCAGTACTTC. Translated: CASSLAGTGETQYF.

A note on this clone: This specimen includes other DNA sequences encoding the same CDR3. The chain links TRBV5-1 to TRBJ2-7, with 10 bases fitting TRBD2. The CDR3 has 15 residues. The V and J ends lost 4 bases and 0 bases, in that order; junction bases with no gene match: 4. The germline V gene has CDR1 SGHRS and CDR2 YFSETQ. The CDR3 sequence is CASSPGLADSYEQYF. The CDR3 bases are TGCGCCAGCAGCCCTGGACTAGCGGACTCCTACGAGCAGTACTTC.

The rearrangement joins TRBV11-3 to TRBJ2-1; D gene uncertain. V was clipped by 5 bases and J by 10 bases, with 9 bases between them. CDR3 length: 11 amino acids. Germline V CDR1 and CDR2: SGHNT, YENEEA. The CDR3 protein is CASSQGSEQFF. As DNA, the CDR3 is TGTGCCAGCAGCCAAGGAAGCGAGCAGTTCTTC.